The 5 T cell receptor beta chains given below trace back to one sample, sequenced in a study of T-cell reconstitution after alpha-beta-depleted transplantation in children. TCRbeta library preparation incorporated unique molecular identifiers. Each CDR3 protein gets one entry after TCRdb re-called the PCR reads with MiXCR. This table has just under 150,000 distinct CDR3 sequences, 8% to 10% appearing once. The sequences come from PBMCs, mostly from graft donor cells, collected 180 days after TCRalphabeta/CD19-depleted stem cell transplant. These receptors came from a female patient aged 2-9 years who had a stem cell transplant for congenital amegakaryocytic thrombocytopenia, so the T cells may come from the graft donor.

Worth noting for this clonotype: This may be a read error: a much more frequent sequence differs by one nucleotide. The J gene is TRBJ2-7, the V gene TRBV4-1; D unclear. The germline gives CDR1 MGHRA, CDR2 YSYEKL. Trimming shortened V by 0 bases and J by 0 bases, and 9 bases separated the two germline ends. There are 15 residues in the CDR3. CDR3: CASSQDWLSSYEQYF. The CDR3 DNA reads as TGCGCCAGCAGCCAAGATTGGCTTAGCTCCTACGAGCAGTACTTC.

This clonotype was recorded a few times. V is TRBV20-1 and J is TRBJ1-5; TRBD1 matches 9 bases. The CDR3 has 13 amino acids. Germline V lookup: CDR1 DFQATT, CDR2 SNEGSKA (reference sequence). Trimming at V came to 6 bases and at J to 5 bases, leaving 5 bases not matched to a gene. CDR3 bases: TGCAGTGCCGGGGACAGGGCGGATCAGCCCCAGCATTTT. Its translation is CSAGDRADQPQHF.

This clonotype was detected many times. This chain joins TRBV12-3 or TRBV12-4 and TRBJ2-4; maybe TRBD1 (6 bases). This CDR3 is 15 amino acids long. The V and J ends lost 2 bases and 1 base respectively, with 9 bases between them. The CDR3 loop reads CASSLQGKAKNIQYF. The CDR3 nucleotides are TGTGCCAGCAGTTTACAGGGGAAGGCCAAAAACATTCAGTACTTC.

In its sample, this clonotype was seen many times. This chain links TRBV5-1 with TRBJ2-1, with 8 nucleotides matching TRBD2. V lost 0 bases, J lost 6 bases, and 5 bases stayed unmatched. The CDR3 runs to 15 residues. The germline CDR1 and CDR2 sequences are SGHRS and YFSETQ. CDR3 nucleotide sequence: TGCGCCAGCAGCTTGGGGGCCCTAGCGGGCAATGAGCAGTTCTTC. Its protein is CASSLGALAGNEQFF.

A few counts support this clonotype. J is TRBJ1-1 and V is TRBV18, with a tentative D call TRBD1 (5 bases). The length of the CDR3 is 12 residues. V was cut by 5 bases and J by 8 bases, with 12 bases left in between. CDR1 and CDR2 (germline): KGHSH, LQKENI. DNA of the CDR3: TGTGCCAGCTCATCTAGGGGAGGGGAAGCTTTCTTT. Its translation is CASSSRGGEAFF. The complete variable domain, with remaining parts taken from reference TRBV18 and TRBJ1-1, reads NAGVMQNPRHLVRRRGQEARLRCSPMKGHSHVYWYRQLPEEGLKFMVYLQKENIIDESGMPKERFSAEFPKEGPSILRIQQVVRGDSAAYFCASSSRGGEAFFGQGTRLTVV.